The 5 T cell receptor beta chains listed next were all sequenced from one sample in a study of shared clonotypes between healthy human individuals. Profiled with immunoSEQ multiplex PCR; TCRdb holds only in-frame clones, not every one. Among around 500,000 clones listed, over 70% were seen once. The sequenced sample consisted of PBMCs. The receptors derive from a woman in her forties in good health. Some clones in this sample may be carry-over from other donors' samples.

The genes are TRBV2 and TRBJ2-3; no reliable D call. V was trimmed by 5 bases and J by 2 bases, leaving 11 bases between them. The CDR3 is made up of 14 amino acids. CDR1 SNHLY and CDR2 FYNNEI come from the germline V gene. Written as DNA, the CDR3 is TGTGCCAGCAGTACTATGGGTTACACAGATACGCAGTATTTT. This translates into CASSTMGYTDTQYF.

At least ten counts were recorded for this clone. The sample contains more than one DNA sequence encoding this CDR3. J is TRBJ1-5 and V is TRBV4-3; D remains ambiguous. V lost 4 bases, J lost 0 bases, and 7 bases lay in between. Germline assignment: CDR1 LGHNA and CDR2 YSLEER. The CDR3 has 14 residues. CDR3 region: CASSPQISNQPQHF. As DNA, the CDR3 is TGCGCCAGCAGCCCCCAGATTAGCAATCAGCCCCAGCATTTT.

This clone has just a few counts. The V gene is TRBV11-2, the J gene TRBJ2-2; D is ambiguous. V lost 2 bases to trimming and J lost 6 bases, with 10 bases between them. Germline lookup yields CDR1 SGHAT and CDR2 FQNNGV. CDR3 size: 14 residues. The CDR3 DNA is TGTGCCAGCAGCTTAACCTTTAGGTCCGGGGAGCTGTTTTTT. Translating gives CASSLTFRSGELFF.

The count of this clone is one. V usage is TRBV7-9 and J usage is TRBJ1-1, with a possible D match to TRBD1 (5 bases). Trimming took off 1 base at V and 1 base at J, with 7 bases between the two ends. In germline, CDR1 is SEHNR, CDR2 FQNEAQ (reference sequence). The CDR3 contains 14 residues. CDR3 sequence (DNA): TGTGCCAGCAGCTTAGACCAGGGGAACACTGAAGCTTTCTTT. Translating gives CASSLDQGNTEAFF.

This clone turned up a few times. J is TRBJ2-2 and V is TRBV5-1, with D perhaps TRBD1 (6 bases). Looked up from germline, CDR1 is SGHRS and CDR2 is YFSETQ. The germline V and J ends were trimmed by 4 bases and 0 bases, with 10 bases remaining between them. The CDR3 sequence is 15 residues long. The CDR3 is CASSPRDTNTGELFF. The CDR3 DNA reads TGCGCCAGCAGCCCCCGGGACACGAACACCGGGGAGCTGTTTTTT.